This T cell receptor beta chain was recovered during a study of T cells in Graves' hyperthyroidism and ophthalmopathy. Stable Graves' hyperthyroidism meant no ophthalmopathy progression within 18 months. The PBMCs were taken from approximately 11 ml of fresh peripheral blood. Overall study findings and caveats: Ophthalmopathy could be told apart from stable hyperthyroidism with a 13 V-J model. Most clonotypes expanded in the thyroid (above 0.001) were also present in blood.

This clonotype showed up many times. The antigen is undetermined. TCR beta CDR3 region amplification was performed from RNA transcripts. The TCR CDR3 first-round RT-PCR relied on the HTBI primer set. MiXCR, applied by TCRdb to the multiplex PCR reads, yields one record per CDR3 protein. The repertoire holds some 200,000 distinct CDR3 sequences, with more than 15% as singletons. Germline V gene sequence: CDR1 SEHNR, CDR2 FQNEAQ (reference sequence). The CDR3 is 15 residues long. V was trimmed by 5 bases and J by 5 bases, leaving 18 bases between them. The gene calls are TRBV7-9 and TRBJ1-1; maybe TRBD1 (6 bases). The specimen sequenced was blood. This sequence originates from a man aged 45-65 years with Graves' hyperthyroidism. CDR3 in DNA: TGTGCCAGCAGCCCCCTCGGGGGGCGGAAAACTGAAGCTTTCTTT. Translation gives CASSPLGGRKTEAFF.